These 30 T cell receptor beta chains came from one sample sequenced in a study of blood T cell repertoires in COVID-19 (TCRdb year 2020). The library relied on the immunoSEQ multiplex PCR assay. The clones in this table, taken by TCRdb from immuneACCESS, are in-frame only. Not every clone is retained; where verified, under half of the shortfall comes from an unresolved V gene, and the cause of the rest is unknown. Within this sample are 60,000 or so clones, with approximately 79% of them counted one time only. The ten most abundant clones make up approximately 3% of the sample. Material: peripheral blood. These receptors all stem from a man aged 55-75 years with acute or convalescent COVID-19.

The rearrangement links TRBV25-1 to TRBJ2-7, with a possible D match to TRBD2 (5 bases). V was clipped by 2 bases and J by 2 bases, with 7 bases between them. Germline V gives CDR1 MGHDK, CDR2 SYGVNS. The CDR3 totals 13 residues. In DNA form, the CDR3 reads TGTGCCAGCAGTGAAGGAGGAGCCTACGAGCAGTACTTC. It specifies CASSEGGAYEQYF.

The genes are TRBV11-2 and TRBJ2-5; a weak D match, TRBD2 (6 bases). The germline V gene has CDR1 SGHAT and CDR2 FQNNGV. V lost 5 bases, J lost 5 bases, and 18 bases lay in between. The CDR3 extends over 15 amino acids. CDR3 amino acids: CASSSRDSLGETQYF. The CDR3 DNA reads TGTGCCAGCAGCAGTAGGGACTCCCTAGGGGAGACCCAGTACTTC.

The chain is built from TRBV5-1 and TRBJ1-4; D possibly corresponds to TRBD1 (6 bases). Germline CDR1 SGHRS, CDR2 YFSETQ. The CDR3 totals 14 residues. Trimming left V 0 bases short and J 8 bases short, with 11 bases between. CDR3 DNA sequence: TGCGCCAGCAGCTTGGCAGGGGCGGAAGAAAAACTGTTTTTT. Residues: CASSLAGAEEKLFF.

The genes are TRBV4-1 and TRBJ2-1; tentative D call: TRBD1 (6 bases). Trimming removed 4 bases at V and 7 bases at J, with 14 bases between. The CDR3 runs to 14 residues. Germline values: CDR1 MGHRA, CDR2 YSYEKL. The CDR3 region has the DNA TGCGCCAGCAGCCGAGTACAGGGCGGGAATGAGCAGTTCTTC. This gives the protein CASSRVQGGNEQFF.

The V call is TRBV19, the J call TRBJ1-2; 11 nucleotides agree with TRBD1. This CDR3 region has 14 residues. The junction had 8 bases not matched to a gene; V was cut back by 8 bases and J by 6 bases. The V gene's germline CDR1 is LNHDA and CDR2 SQIVND (reference sequence). In nucleotides, the CDR3 is TGTGCCAGTTTCCCGGGACAGGGGGTTAATGGCTACACCTTC. Protein sequence: CASFPGQGVNGYTF.

The rearrangement links TRBV7-2 to TRBJ1-6, with D uncertain. The V end lost 5 bases, the J end lost 9 bases, and 11 bases lay between the germline ends. The germline gives CDR1 SGHTA, CDR2 FQGNSA. There are 13 residues in the CDR3. The CDR3 coding sequence is TGTGCCAGCAGCCCCACCCTGAGTTCACCCCTCCACTTT. This gives the protein CASSPTLSSPLHF.

The rearrangement uses TRBV6-5 and TRBJ2-7, with TRBD1 identical over 7 bases. The V and J ends lost 8 bases and 3 bases, in that order; junction bases with no gene match: 7. The CDR3 consists of 13 residues. Germline assignment: CDR1 MNHEY and CDR2 SVGAGI. CDR3 sequence (DNA): TGTGCCAGCGTACTGGGGACAGTCTACGAGCAGTACTTC. The encoded protein is CASVLGTVYEQYF.

The V gene is TRBV27, the J gene TRBJ1-6, with D possibly being TRBD1 (6 bases). Germline lookup yields CDR1 MNHEY and CDR2 SMNVEV (reference sequence). Trimming pared 6 bases from V and 4 bases from J, leaving 19 bases between. The CDR3 extends over 17 amino acids. CDR3 loop: CASSLGQTEWYNSPLHF. The CDR3 coding sequence is TGTGCCAGCAGCCTCGGACAGACAGAATGGTATAATTCACCCCTCCACTTT.

V gene TRBV18 combines with J gene TRBJ2-1; weak D call: TRBD2 (5 bases). The germline V gene has CDR1 KGHSH and CDR2 LQKENI. V was pared by 6 bases and J by 10 bases, with 16 bases between. The CDR3 runs 13 residues. The CDR3 protein is CASSPQEAQEQFF. For the CDR3, the DNA is TGTGCCAGCTCCCCTCAGGAGGCCCAAGAGCAGTTCTTC.

The J gene is TRBJ2-3, the V gene TRBV2; D is uncertain. The CDR3 runs to 13 residues. V lost 8 bases and J lost 7, with 16 bases in between. In germline, CDR1 is SNHLY, CDR2 FYNNEI. The CDR3 nucleotides are TGTGCCAGCCATCCGAACGTGGAGAATACGCAGTATTTT. Encoded protein: CASHPNVENTQYF.

The J gene is TRBJ2-2, the V gene TRBV2; 14 positions match TRBD2. There are 19 residues in the CDR3. Germline V gene sequence: CDR1 SNHLY, CDR2 FYNNEI. Germline trimming cut 3 bases from V and 5 bases from J; bases unmatched to any gene: 11. The CDR3 DNA follows: TGTGCCAGCAGTGAGGGACTAGCGGGGGCCCTTGATGGAACCGGGGAGCTGTTTTTT. Amino acids: CASSEGLAGALDGTGELFF. Filled out from reference TRBV2 and TRBJ2-2, the complete variable domain reads EPEVTQTPSHQVTQMGQEVILRCVPISNHLYFYWYRQILGQKVEFLVSFYNNEISEKSEIFDDQFSVERPDGSNFTLKIRSTKLEDSAMYFCASSEGLAGALDGTGELFFGEGSRLTVL.

The rearrangement links TRBV12-3 or TRBV12-4 to TRBJ2-4, with D possibly being TRBD1 (5 bases). V lost 4 bases to trimming and J lost 10 bases, with 14 bases between them. The CDR3 contains 13 residues. The CDR3 loop reads CASSWGTARIQYF. The CDR3, as DNA: TGTGCCAGCAGTTGGGGCACGGCCAGGATTCAGTACTTC.

The chain combines TRBV30 with TRBJ1-2, with 9 bases aligning to TRBD1. With 0 bases clipped from V and 6 bases from J, the junction kept 2 bases outside the gene matches. Germline CDR1 reads GTSNPN; CDR2 reads SVGIG (reference sequence). The CDR3 sequence is 13 residues long. The CDR3 sequence: CAWSVQGAHGYTF. CDR3 in DNA: TGTGCCTGGAGTGTACAGGGGGCACATGGCTACACCTTC.

This clone was observed a few times. Other DNA variants within this sample encode the same CDR3. This rearrangement joins TRBV29-1 to TRBJ1-4; 8 bases match TRBD1. Germline V gene lookup returns CDR1 SQVTM and CDR2 ANQGSEA. Losses at the gene ends were 3 bases for V and 4 bases for J; bases not matched to a gene: 1. The CDR3 totals 13 residues. CDR3 DNA: TGCAGCGTTGAGGACAGGGATAATGAAAAACTGTTTTTT. Translating it yields CSVEDRDNEKLFF.

This clone showed up just a few times. The chain is built from TRBV5-1 and TRBJ1-2; 7 bases fit TRBD1. This CDR3 comprises 15 residues. CDR1 and CDR2 from the germline V gene are SGHRS and YFSETQ. With 0 bases clipped from V and 2 bases from J, the junction kept 4 bases outside the gene matches. CDR3 region: CASSLAETGNYGYTF. The CDR3 nucleotides read TGCGCCAGCAGCTTGGCCGAGACAGGGAACTATGGCTACACCTTC.

The V and J genes are TRBV5-4 and TRBJ1-6; D is perhaps TRBD1 (6 bases). Germline CDR1 is SGHNT and CDR2 is YYREEE (reference sequence). V dropped 2 bases and J dropped 8 bases, with 14 bases sitting between them. The CDR3 is 15 residues long. As DNA, the CDR3 is TGTGCCAGCAGCTTAAATACAGGGAGATATTCACCCCTCCACTTT. Translation gives CASSLNTGRYSPLHF. The full variable domain, its missing parts supplied by reference TRBV5-4 and TRBJ1-6, is ETGVTQSPTHLIKTRGQQVTLRCSSQSGHNTVSWYQQALGQGPQFIFQYYREEENGRGNFPPRFSGLQFPNYSSELNVNALELDDSALYLCASSLNTGRYSPLHFGNGTRLTVT.

This chain connects TRBV2 to TRBJ1-2, with D unclear. Trimming removed 6 bases from V and 4 bases from J, with 9 bases in between. The CDR3 loop spans 12 amino acids. Germline CDR1 SNHLY, CDR2 FYNNEI. This chain's CDR3 is CASSGEGYGYTF. The CDR3 DNA reads TGTGCCAGCAGCGGCGAGGGCTATGGCTACACCTTC.

The J gene is TRBJ1-1, the V gene TRBV5-1; D perhaps matches TRBD1 (6 bases). V dropped 2 bases and J dropped 1 base, with 15 bases sitting between them. The CDR3 sequence is 16 residues long. The V gene's germline CDR1 is SGHRS and CDR2 YFSETQ. The CDR3, as DNA: TGCGCCAGCAGCTTAACCGAGAGGACAGAGAACACTGAAGCTTTCTTT. Residues: CASSLTERTENTEAFF.

The rearrangement joins TRBV2 to TRBJ2-1, with 7 bases lining up with TRBD2. This CDR3 spans 11 amino acids. CDR1 and CDR2 (germline): SNHLY, FYNNEI. Losses at the gene ends were 8 bases for V and 9 bases for J; bases not matched to a gene: 4. The CDR3 here is CASGLGAEQFF. CDR3 sequence (DNA): TGTGCCAGCGGACTAGGAGCTGAGCAGTTCTTC.

The table lists this clone with a few counts. The V and J genes are TRBV2 and TRBJ1-2; TRBD1 agrees at 9 bases. V lost 7 bases and J lost 0; bases outside the gene matches: 18. Per germline, CDR1 SNHLY and CDR2 FYNNEI. The CDR3 is made up of 19 amino acids. CDR3 region: CASTELIGTGKKANYGYTF. DNA of the CDR3: TGTGCCAGCACCGAATTAATCGGGACAGGGAAGAAGGCTAACTATGGCTACACCTTC.

The chain has TRBV18 and TRBJ1-6; TRBD1 might be the D (6 bases). CDR1 and CDR2 from the germline V gene are KGHSH and LQKENI. This CDR3 spans 15 amino acids. The germline V and J ends were trimmed by 2 bases and 6 bases, with 11 bases remaining between them. CDR3 sequence reads: CASSPNRVFNSPLHF. CDR3 bases: TGTGCCAGCTCACCAAACAGGGTGTTTAATTCACCCCTCCACTTT.

The count of this clone is one. The chain has TRBV2 and TRBJ2-4; TRBD2 agrees at 8 bases. This CDR3 contains 14 residues. CDR1 is SNHLY, CDR2 FYNNEI, per germline. Trimming at V came to 10 bases and at J to 4 bases, leaving 9 bases not matched to a gene. CDR3 in DNA: TGTGCCACCCGTCCAGGGACTAGTAAAAACATTCAGTACTTC. Translation: CATRPGTSKNIQYF.

The genes are TRBV5-6 and TRBJ1-2, with D tentatively TRBD1 (6 bases). This CDR3 is 14 amino acids long. Germline loops: CDR1 SGHDT, CDR2 YYEEEE. V dropped 0 bases and J dropped 7 bases, with 13 bases sitting between them. This chain's CDR3 is CASSLDRSRGGYTF. Here the CDR3 DNA reads TGTGCCAGCAGCTTGGACAGGTCCAGGGGTGGCTACACCTTC.

This chain uses TRBV7-8 with TRBJ1-3; 7 bases are a match to TRBD1. The germline CDR1 and CDR2 sequences are SGHVS and FQNEAQ. This CDR3 is 16 amino acids long. J lost 0 bases, V lost 5 bases, and 7 bases had no gene match. This CDR3 is CASSERQGHSGNTIYF. The CDR3 nucleotides are TGTGCCAGCAGCGAACGACAGGGACACTCTGGAAACACCATATATTTT.

The genes are TRBV7-3 and TRBJ2-3; D may be TRBD2 (5 bases). Germline assignment: CDR1 SGHTA and CDR2 FQGTGA. The CDR3 spans 12 residues. Deletions cut 4 bases from V and 8 bases from J, with 10 bases between. The CDR3 nucleotides read TGTGCCAGCAGCTCGAGGGAAGGTACGCAGTATTTT. Its protein is CASSSREGTQYF.

The V call is TRBV5-1, the J call TRBJ2-7; a possible D gene is TRBD1 (7 bases). V was pared by 4 bases and J by 2 bases, with 13 bases between. The CDR3 has 14 amino acids. The V gene's germline CDR1 is SGHRS and CDR2 YFSETQ. The DNA of the CDR3 is TGCGCCAGCAGCCAAGGCAGGGGGGCCTACGAGCAGTACTTC. Translated: CASSQGRGAYEQYF.

The rearrangement joins TRBV19 to TRBJ1-2; 9 nucleotides match TRBD1. This CDR3 is built from 17 residues. The V gene's germline CDR1 is LNHDA and CDR2 SQIVND (reference sequence). V dropped 4 bases and J dropped 4; count of bases not matched to a gene: 13. The DNA of the CDR3 is TGTGCCAGTAGTAGGGCCGGGACAGGGCGAAATGGCTATGGCTACACCTTC. Translating gives CASSRAGTGRNGYGYTF.

This rearrangement joins TRBV7-7 to TRBJ2-5; perhaps TRBD1 as D (5 bases). Deletions cut 1 base from V and 4 bases from J, with 13 bases between. This CDR3 is 15 amino acids long. CDR1 is SSHAT and CDR2 is FNYEAQ in the germline V gene (reference sequence). The CDR3 spells CASSLVLAGSETQYF. For the CDR3, the DNA is TGTGCCAGCAGCTTAGTATTAGCAGGGTCAGAGACCCAGTACTTC. The full variable domain, its missing parts supplied by reference TRBV7-7 and TRBJ2-5, is GAGVSQSPRYKVTKRGQDVTLRCDPISSHATLYWYQQALGQGPEFLTYFNYEAQPDKSGLPSDRFSAERPEGSISTLTIQRTEQRDSAMYRCASSLVLAGSETQYFGPGTRLLVL.

The chain carries TRBV6-1 and TRBJ2-7, with TRBD2 matching over 11 bases. Germline CDR1 and CDR2: MNHNS and SASEGT. The J segment lost 3 bases and the V segment lost 0 bases, leaving 7 bases of the junction unmatched. The CDR3 sequence is 17 residues long. In DNA form, the CDR3 reads TGTGCCAGCAGTGAAGCTCTAGCGGGGGGACTATACTACGAGCAGTACTTC. The encoded protein is CASSEALAGGLYYEQYF.

This clone was detected a few times. This chain uses TRBV5-1 with TRBJ2-3, with TRBD2 matching over 10 bases. V lost 4 bases and J lost 3; bases outside the gene matches: 8. Germline CDR1 SGHRS, CDR2 YFSETQ. This CDR3 region has 16 residues. Here the CDR3 reads CASSPQPAGGTDTQYF. For the CDR3, the DNA is TGCGCCAGCAGCCCCCAGCCAGCGGGAGGGACAGATACGCAGTATTTT.